This TCR beta chain was sequenced for a study of regulatory T cells in long-lasting Graves disease. Libraries of TCR beta came from iRepertoire HTBI primers plus Arm-PCR of CDR3 regions. MiXCR, applied by TCRdb to the multiplex PCR reads, yields one record per CDR3 protein. In the table there are a few hundred thousand distinct CDR3 sequences, roughly 24% of which are singletons. This clonotype was observed many times. Its antigen is currently unknown. Study observations and caveats: With persistent disease, TRBV28, TRBJ1-2 and TRBJ2-5 were the favored segments. Persistent Graves' patients showed less TCR diversity than newly diagnosed ones.

Germline CDR1 is SEHNR and CDR2 is FQNEAQ (reference sequence). V was shortened by 6 bases and J by 5 bases, with 13 bases between the two germline ends. The CDR3 runs 14 residues. Described time point: persistent/refractory GD, antithyroid drugs over 5 years with positive TRAb. Construction of the TCR library relied on RNA isolated from PBMCs. EDTA tubes were used for drawing nine milliliters of peripheral blood. Material: peripheral blood mononuclear cells (PBMCs), obtained when the disease was refractory, from a patient treated with antithyroid drugs. This chain joins TRBV7-9 and TRBJ1-4; D unresolved. This TCR came from a middle-aged woman with Graves disease. The CDR3 loop reads CASSPGNGNEKLFF. As DNA, the CDR3 is TGTGCCAGCAGTCCGGGAAACGGGAATGAAAAACTGTTTTTT.